Below are 18 T cell receptor beta chains sequenced from a single sample in a study of blood T cell repertoires in COVID-19. The repertoire was sequenced with immunoSEQ multiplex PCR; TCRdb's copy has only in-frame clones and lacks some. Here the sample spans around 95,000 clones, more than 75% being singletons. Sequencing was performed on peripheral blood. These TCRs come from a young man in a cohort sampled during active COVID-19.

The chain couples TRBV15 to TRBJ1-2; D is possibly TRBD1 (5 bases). Trimming stripped 0 bases from V and 7 bases from J, with 18 bases between. Per germline, CDR1 LNHNV and CDR2 YYDKDF (reference sequence). The CDR3 has 16 residues. The CDR3 loop reads CATSRDVGGIGGGYTF. DNA of the CDR3: TGTGCCACCAGCAGAGATGTAGGCGGGATTGGGGGTGGCTACACCTTC.

This clone has just one count. The V and J genes are TRBV5-1 and TRBJ2-1, with TRBD2 matching 9 bases. Germline V gene sequence: CDR1 SGHRS, CDR2 YFSETQ. After removal of 4 bases from V and 6 bases from J, the junction contained 8 bases not matched to a gene. The CDR3 extends over 15 amino acids. This CDR3 reads CASSATSGRINEQFF. In DNA, the CDR3 is TGCGCCAGCAGCGCAACTAGCGGGCGTATCAATGAGCAGTTCTTC. The full variable domain, in which reference TRBV5-1 and TRBJ2-1 provide the parts outside the CDR3, is KAGVTQTPRYLIKTRGQQVTLSCSPISGHRSVSWYQQTPGQGLQFLFEYFSETQRNKGNFPGRFSGRQFSNSRSEMNVSTLELGDSALYLCASSATSGRINEQFFGPGTRLTVL.

V gene TRBV2 combines with J gene TRBJ1-4; maybe TRBD1 (5 bases). The CDR3 contains 14 residues. Germline V lookup: CDR1 SNHLY, CDR2 FYNNEI. V was pared by 3 bases and J by 5 bases, with 10 bases between. This CDR3 is CASSDRGLNEKLFF. The CDR3, as DNA: TGTGCCAGCAGTGACCGGGGACTGAATGAAAAACTGTTTTTT.

The CDR3 region is CASRPTGFSNQPQHF. The CDR3 coding sequence is TGTGCCAGCAGACCTACAGGGTTCAGCAATCAGCCCCAGCATTTT. The chain employs TRBV6-5 and TRBJ1-5; D perhaps matches TRBD1 (6 bases). The CDR3 has 15 residues. Trimming took 6 bases from V and 1 from J, leaving 13 bases between them. CDR1 and CDR2 (germline): MNHEY, SVGAGI.

This chain's CDR3 is CASSLEVRGNTGELFF. The CDR3 DNA is TGTGCCAGCAGCTTAGAGGTCAGGGGAAACACCGGGGAGCTGTTTTTT. The V and J genes are TRBV7-2 and TRBJ2-2; TRBD1 might be the D (6 bases). CDR3 length: 16 amino acids. V was trimmed by 1 base and J by 2 bases, leaving 11 bases between them. CDR1 is SGHTA, CDR2 FQGNSA, per germline.

The chain couples TRBV27 to TRBJ2-7; tentative D call: TRBD1 (5 bases). CDR3 size: 16 residues. Looked up from germline, CDR1 is MNHEY and CDR2 is SMNVEV (reference sequence). The V gene lost 2 bases and the J gene lost 2 bases, with 16 bases spanning the gap. The CDR3 DNA sequence: TGTGCCAGCAGTTTAACTGTTGGGGCCGGTACCTACGAGCAGTACTTC. This gives the protein CASSLTVGAGTYEQYF.

This chain joins TRBV24-1 and TRBJ1-2; 10 bases agree with TRBD1. Unmatched junction bases numbered 5, after V lost 3 bases and J lost 8 bases. CDR1 is KGHDR, CDR2 SFDVKD, per germline. This CDR3 comprises 14 residues. CDR3 residues: CATSDDRGLRGYTF. CDR3 bases: TGTGCCACCAGTGATGACAGGGGGCTGAGGGGCTACACCTTC.

J is TRBJ2-3 and V is TRBV14; 10 bases fit TRBD2. The germline V gene encodes CDR1 SGHDN and CDR2 FVKESK. The length of the CDR3 is 17 residues. V lost 4 bases to trimming and J lost 0 bases; unmatched junction nucleotides: 7. Here the CDR3 DNA reads TGTGCCAGCAGCCGCCCTAGCGGGGGCTATAGCACAGATACGCAGTATTTT. This gives the protein CASSRPSGGYSTDTQYF.

This chain uses TRBV7-2 with TRBJ2-7; TRBD2 is a possible D gene (7 bases). V lost 4 bases, J lost 1 base, and 14 bases lay in between. CDR3 length: 15 amino acids. From germline, CDR1 is SGHTA and CDR2 FQGNSA. The CDR3 DNA sequence: TGTGCCAGCAGCTCTGAAAGGGGGGGGTCCTACGAGCAGTACTTC. This translates into CASSSERGGSYEQYF. Full variable domain (missing parts from reference TRBV7-2 and TRBJ2-7): GAGVSQSPSNKVTEKGKDVELRCDPISGHTALYWYRQSLGQGLEFLIYFQGNSAPDKSGLPSDRFSAERTGGSVSTLTIQRTQQEDSAVYLCASSSERGGSYEQYFGPGTRLTVT.

CDR3 DNA sequence: TGTGCCAGCAGCGTAGCCGGGGAGGGCTCTGGAAACACCATATATTTT. Amino acids: CASSVAGEGSGNTIYF. The gene calls are TRBV9 and TRBJ1-3, with D uncertain. The length of the CDR3 is 16 residues. V shed 0 bases and J shed 0 bases, with 10 bases lying between them. CDR1 is SGDLS, CDR2 YYNGEE, per germline.

The rearrangement links TRBV7-2 to TRBJ2-2; 10 bases match TRBD1. Looked up from germline, CDR1 is SGHTA and CDR2 is FQGNSA. The CDR3 contains 15 residues. V was clipped by 5 bases and J by 5 bases; unmatched bases: 5. CDR3 residues: CASSGDRGLTGELFF. In DNA, the CDR3 is TGTGCCAGCAGCGGCGACAGGGGGCTAACCGGGGAGCTGTTTTTT.

The CDR3 coding sequence is TGTGCCAGCAGCTTAATGACTAGCGGACACACAGATACGCAGTATTTT. Its translation is CASSLMTSGHTDTQYF. The gene calls are TRBV5-4 and TRBJ2-3; TRBD2 agrees at 9 bases. The CDR3 has 16 residues. Germline V gene lookup returns CDR1 SGHNT and CDR2 YYREEE (reference sequence). The V segment lost 2 bases and the J segment 2 bases; nucleotides outside the gene matches: 6.

The chain uses TRBV10-2 and TRBJ2-5; 10 positions match TRBD1. The CDR3 runs 15 residues. V was pared by 7 bases and J by 5 bases, with 10 bases of the junction left unmatched. CDR1 is WSHSY and CDR2 is SAAADI in the germline V gene. CDR3 region: CASKIGTGDGETQYF. CDR3 nucleotide sequence: TGCGCCAGCAAGATTGGGACAGGGGATGGGGAGACCCAGTACTTC.

This clone was seen more than once but under ten times. An end of the junction does not agree with germline; a read error may underlie this. The chain recombines TRBV6-5 with TRBJ2-7; 7 nucleotides line up with TRBD1. This CDR3 has 16 residues. Germline CDR1 reads MNHEY; CDR2 reads SVGAGI. The CDR3 is CASSHSTGAGGYEQYF. The CDR3 DNA is TGTGCCAGCAGTCACTCTACAGGGGCAGGGGGATACGAGCAGTACTTC.

The chain recombines TRBV5-1 with TRBJ2-2; a possible D gene is TRBD1 (6 bases). The CDR3 consists of 16 residues. CDR1 SGHRS and CDR2 YFSETQ come from the germline V gene. Between the trimmed V and J ends, which lost 0 bases and 3 bases, there was a span of 12 bases. CDR3 nucleotides: TGCGCCAGCAGCTTGGTGTCCAGGGGAGACACCGGGGAGCTGTTTTTT. It yields the protein CASSLVSRGDTGELFF. The variable domain in full, completed from reference TRBV5-1 and TRBJ2-2, reads KAGVTQTPRYLIKTRGQQVTLSCSPISGHRSVSWYQQTPGQGLQFLFEYFSETQRNKGNFPGRFSGRQFSNSRSEMNVSTLELGDSALYLCASSLVSRGDTGELFFGEGSRLTVL.

The V call is TRBV7-2, the J call TRBJ2-5; 15 bases agree with TRBD2. The length of the CDR3 is 16 residues. Trimming at V came to 5 bases and at J to 2 bases, leaving 3 bases not matched to a gene. CDR1 is SGHTA, CDR2 FQGNSA, per germline. The CDR3 loop reads CASSIGTSGGQETQYF. The CDR3 DNA is TGTGCCAGCAGCATAGGGACTAGCGGGGGGCAAGAGACCCAGTACTTC.

About this clone itself: The conserved closing phenylalanine or tryptophan is absent in this CDR3, likely reflecting a read error. V and J are TRBV5-6 and TRBJ2-7; D gene unclear. This CDR3 comprises 12 residues. Germline V gene lookup returns CDR1 SGHDT and CDR2 YYEEEE. The ends were cut back, 4 bases at V and 4 bases at J, with 9 bases in the middle. For the CDR3, the DNA is TGTGCCAGCAGCACCGACATGTACGAGCAGTACCTC. It codes for CASSTDMYEQYL.

CDR3 region: CASSPKISTQGSGTNEKLFF. Written as DNA, the CDR3 is TGTGCCAGCAGTCCGAAAATAAGTACACAGGGGAGCGGTACTAATGAAAAACTGTTTTTT. The genes are TRBV6-6 and TRBJ1-4, with TRBD1 matching over 7 bases. CDR1 and CDR2 (germline): MNHNY, SVGAGI (reference sequence). Germline trimming cut 5 bases from V and 2 bases from J; bases unmatched to any gene: 20. The CDR3 loop spans 20 amino acids.